The clone carrying this T cell receptor beta chain appeared a few times. This sample is drawn from a study of blood T cell repertoires in COVID-19. Across the whole study: Sources were T cells, B-cell-depleted T cells, or PBMCs; the material itself was cDNA or gDNA.

V was cut by 5 bases and J by 3 bases, with 8 bases left in between. The CDR3 has 13 amino acids. Germline V lookup: CDR1 KGHDR, CDR2 SFDVKD. Assay used: immunoSEQ multiplex PCR; TCRdb lists only in-frame clones, some missing. The sample includes roughly 280,000 clones, roughly 90% of them seen just once. The receptor was isolated from a man in his thirties or forties with active or convalescent COVID-19. The V and J genes are TRBV24-1 and TRBJ2-3; maybe TRBD1 (6 bases). The specimen sequenced was peripheral blood. The CDR3, as DNA: TGTGCCACCAGTGCTAGGGGGACAGATACGCAGTATTTT. The encoded protein is CATSARGTDTQYF.